These 30 T cell receptor beta chains were sequenced from one sample in a study of T cells after yellow fever vaccination. One entry per CDR3 protein results from TCRdb running MiXCR on the 5' RACE reads. The table includes about 350,000 distinct CDR3 sequences, roughly an eighth detected once. The input for sequencing was CD4+ T cells sorted from PBMCs, taken 15 days after the yellow fever booster vaccination. The receptors were gathered from a young man who received the YFV17D yellow fever vaccine.

This clonotype was detected ten times or more. The chain employs TRBV29-1 and TRBJ1-1; the D is unclear. CDR1 SQVTM and CDR2 ANQGSEA come from the germline V gene. The CDR3 is 13 residues long. Trimming left V 4 bases short and J 1 base short, with 10 bases between. In DNA, the CDR3 is TGCAGCGTTGTTCGTAGCGGGAACACTGAAGCTTTCTTT. It translates to CSVVRSGNTEAFF.

There are a few counts of this clonotype. Here the CDR3 reads CASSSNPGPSYSEQFF. The CDR3 DNA sequence: TGTGCCAGCAGTTCGAACCCGGGACCCTCTTATTCTGAGCAGTTCTTC. The chain has TRBV27 and TRBJ2-1, with D possibly being TRBD1 or TRBD2 (5 bases each). Trimming took 4 bases from V and 9 from J, leaving 22 bases between them. There are 16 residues in the CDR3. CDR1 is MNHEY and CDR2 is SMNVEV in the germline V gene (reference sequence).

This clonotype was seen a few times. This sequence joins TRBV20-1 and TRBJ1-3; 8 nucleotides match TRBD1. CDR3 size: 13 residues. Germline assignment: CDR1 DFQATT and CDR2 SNEGSKA (reference sequence). V trimming: 5 bases; J trimming: 2 bases; junction bases outside the gene matches: 2. Here the CDR3 reads CSAEDRAGNTIYF. CDR3 coding DNA: TGCAGTGCTGAGGACAGGGCTGGAAACACCATATATTTT.

This clonotype was detected ten times or more. V usage is TRBV6-1 and J usage is TRBJ2-2; D call uncertain. Germline-derived CDR1 and CDR2 are MNHNS and SASEGT. Trimming removed 2 bases from V and 2 bases from J, with 3 bases in between. The CDR3 runs 13 residues. DNA for the CDR3: TGTGCCAGCAGTGAACCAAACACCGGGGAGCTGTTTTTT. Amino acid sequence: CASSEPNTGELFF.

In its sample, this clonotype was seen a few times. The chain links TRBV20-1 to TRBJ2-3; a possible D gene is TRBD2 (7 bases). Trimming shortened V by 0 bases and J by 6 bases, and 16 bases separated the two germline ends. Per the germline V gene, CDR1 is DFQATT and CDR2 is SNEGSKA (reference sequence). The CDR3 runs to 15 residues. The CDR3 loop reads CSARDQWGGPDTQYF. The CDR3 DNA is TGCAGTGCTAGAGATCAGTGGGGGGGGCCGGATACGCAGTATTTT.

This clonotype showed up just a few times. The chain uses TRBV6-2 or TRBV6-3 and TRBJ1-5; 9 positions agree with TRBD1. V gave up 7 bases and J gave up 3 bases; unmatched junction bases: 1. Germline V gene lookup returns CDR1 MNHEY and CDR2 SVGEGT. The CDR3 has 13 amino acids. CDR3 loop: CASKQGANQPQHF. CDR3 DNA sequence: TGTGCCAGCAAACAGGGGGCCAATCAGCCCCAGCATTTT.

This chain uses TRBV12-3 or TRBV12-4 with TRBJ2-5, with 15 bases aligning to TRBD2. There are 17 residues in the CDR3. V dropped 6 bases and J dropped 1; count of bases not matched to a gene: 6. As DNA, the CDR3 is TGTGCCAGCAGAAGGGGACTAGCGGGGGGCCTCCAAGAGACCCAGTACTTC. Protein: CASRRGLAGGLQETQYF.

The V call is TRBV9, the J call TRBJ2-2; D unclear. Trimming shortened V by 1 base and J by 7 bases, and 8 bases separated the two germline ends. The germline V gene encodes CDR1 SGDLS and CDR2 YYNGEE. The CDR3 extends over 13 amino acids. The CDR3 nucleotides read TGTGCCAGCAGCGTACTATTGATCGGGGAGCTGTTTTTT. It yields the protein CASSVLLIGELFF.

The rearrangement uses TRBV5-1 and TRBJ2-3; 7 bases are shared with TRBD1. The CDR3 spans 15 residues. V lost 2 bases, J lost 2 bases, and 5 bases stayed unmatched. Germline values: CDR1 SGHRS, CDR2 YFSETQ. For the CDR3, the DNA is TGCGCCAGCAGCTTTCCCGACAGGGCCACAGATACGCAGTATTTT. This codes for CASSFPDRATDTQYF.

The chain uses TRBV20-1 and TRBJ2-1, with D maybe TRBD1 (6 bases). The V and J ends lost 5 bases and 4 bases respectively, with 18 bases between them. CDR1 and CDR2 from the germline V gene are DFQATT and SNEGSKA (reference sequence). CDR3 size: 15 residues. CDR3 coding DNA: TGCAGTGCTCCCCCCCGACAGGATCTGTACAATGAGCAGTTCTTC. Residues: CSAPPRQDLYNEQFF.

The J gene is TRBJ2-7, the V gene TRBV2; no clear D. Trimming cost V 6 bases and J 0 bases, with 9 bases left between them. This CDR3 is 13 amino acids long. Germline V gene data show CDR1 as SNHLY and CDR2 as FYNNEI. CDR3: CASRDTFSYEQYF. CDR3 sequence (DNA): TGTGCCAGCAGAGACACCTTCTCCTACGAGCAGTACTTC.

V usage is TRBV25-1 and J usage is TRBJ2-2; 8 bases align to TRBD2. The CDR3 consists of 15 residues. Per the germline V gene, CDR1 is MGHDK and CDR2 is SYGVNS. Trimming at V came to 8 bases and at J to 4 bases, leaving 9 bases not matched to a gene. The DNA for the CDR3 is TGTGCCAGCGGGGAGGCGGGGGGACTCACCGGGGAGCTGTTTTTT. Translated: CASGEAGGLTGELFF.

This clonotype was counted many times. V gene TRBV5-6 combines with J gene TRBJ2-2, with 11 positions matching TRBD2. There are 15 residues in the CDR3. Trimming took 4 bases from V and 3 from J; bases not matched to a gene: 2. The germline CDR1 and CDR2 sequences are SGHDT and YYEEEE. CDR3 in amino acids: CASSPGLADTGELFF. The CDR3, as DNA: TGTGCCAGCAGCCCGGGACTAGCGGACACCGGGGAGCTGTTTTTT. The full variable domain, completed using reference TRBV5-6 and TRBJ2-2, is DAGVTQSPTHLIKTRGQQVTLRCSPKSGHDTVSWYQQALGQGPQFIFQYYEEEERQRGNFPDRFSGHQFPNYSSELNVNALLLGDSALYLCASSPGLADTGELFFGEGSRLTVL.

This rearrangement joins TRBV20-1 to TRBJ2-5, with 8 bases that match TRBD2. V dropped 5 bases and J dropped 5; count of bases not matched to a gene: 4. CDR1 is DFQATT and CDR2 is SNEGSKA in the germline V gene (reference sequence). This CDR3 spans 12 amino acids. CDR3 DNA sequence: TGCAGTGCTCGGAGCGGGGGTGAGACCCAGTACTTC. The encoded protein is CSARSGGETQYF.

This clonotype has more than one count but fewer than ten. The V call is TRBV20-1, the J call TRBJ2-5, with 13 nucleotides matching TRBD2. Germline assignment: CDR1 DFQATT and CDR2 SNEGSKA (reference sequence). The CDR3 spans 16 residues. Losses at the gene ends were 0 bases for V and 5 bases for J; bases not matched to a gene: 6. The CDR3 nucleotides are TGCAGTGCTAGAGATTATACTAGCGGGGGGGCGGAGACCCAGTACTTC. Protein: CSARDYTSGGAETQYF.

The J gene is TRBJ2-1, the V gene TRBV5-1; D ambiguous. V was clipped by 4 bases and J by 9 bases, with 20 bases between them. The CDR3 is 15 amino acids. Germline loops: CDR1 SGHRS, CDR2 YFSETQ. The CDR3 bases are TGCGCCAGCAGCCCCCTTTGGCAGAATGCGATTGAGCAGTTCTTC. This encodes CASSPLWQNAIEQFF. Using reference TRBV5-1 and TRBJ2-1 for the parts outside the CDR3, the full variable domain is KAGVTQTPRYLIKTRGQQVTLSCSPISGHRSVSWYQQTPGQGLQFLFEYFSETQRNKGNFPGRFSGRQFSNSRSEMNVSTLELGDSALYLCASSPLWQNAIEQFFGPGTRLTVL.

The V gene is TRBV18, the J gene TRBJ2-5; no firm D call. The CDR3 is made up of 11 amino acids. Deletions cut 5 bases from V and 5 bases from J, with 6 bases between. CDR1 and CDR2 (germline): KGHSH, LQKENI. CDR3 bases: TGTGCCAGCTCAGGGATGGAGACCCAGTACTTC. It specifies CASSGMETQYF.

V gene TRBV15 combines with J gene TRBJ1-1; TRBD1 might be the D (5 bases). Germline V CDR1 and CDR2: LNHNV, YYDKDF (reference sequence). Between the trimmed V and J ends, which lost 1 base and 2 bases, there was a span of 8 bases. CDR3 length: 14 residues. The chain's CDR3 is CATSRARVNTEAFF. The CDR3 bases are TGTGCCACCAGCAGAGCCAGGGTCAACACTGAAGCTTTCTTT.

This clonotype was detected only a few times. The CDR3 DNA sequence: TGTGCCAGCAGCACCTCGACAGGGTTCACAGATACGCAGTATTTT. This encodes CASSTSTGFTDTQYF. This chain uses TRBV3-1 with TRBJ2-3, with 7 bases that match TRBD1. The V gene end was trimmed by 5 bases and the J gene end by 2 bases; junction bases not matched to a gene: 7. CDR3 length: 15 residues. Germline-derived CDR1 and CDR2 are LGHDT and YNNKEL (reference sequence).

The chain uses TRBV4-2 and TRBJ2-5; 9 bases agree with TRBD2. With 3 bases clipped from V and 3 bases from J, the junction kept 5 bases outside the gene matches. Per germline, CDR1 LGHNA and CDR2 YNFKEQ. CDR3 length: 15 residues. Here the CDR3 reads CASSHSGGRKETQYF. The CDR3 nucleotides read TGTGCCAGCAGCCACAGCGGGGGGCGGAAAGAGACCCAGTACTTC.

This clonotype was detected only a few times. V gene TRBV29-1 combines with J gene TRBJ1-1, with D unclear. Trimming shortened V by 1 base and J by 1 base, and 4 bases separated the two germline ends. The CDR3 has 12 residues. CDR1 and CDR2 from the germline V gene are SQVTM and ANQGSEA. The CDR3 DNA sequence: TGCAGCGTTGAAGGCAGGAACACTGAAGCTTTCTTT. This gives the protein CSVEGRNTEAFF.

This clonotype was recorded once. The CDR3 region has the DNA TGTGCCAGCTCCTCAAACAGGGGAGGACAGCCCCAGCATTTT. Translating gives CASSSNRGGQPQHF. This chain links TRBV18 with TRBJ1-5; TRBD1 agrees at 7 bases. The V gene end was trimmed by 6 bases and the J gene end by 7 bases; junction bases not matched to a gene: 9. Germline values: CDR1 KGHSH, CDR2 LQKENI. There are 14 residues in the CDR3.

This clonotype was detected ten times or more. This chain joins TRBV6-2 or TRBV6-3 and TRBJ2-2; TRBD2 might be the D (6 bases). Germline CDR1 MNHEY, CDR2 SVGEGT. This CDR3 is built from 19 residues. The V gene lost 2 bases and the J gene lost 0 bases, with 19 bases spanning the gap. CDR3 DNA sequence: TGTGCCAGCAGTTACCGCCGACTAGTCCCCATTACGAACACCGGGGAGCTGTTTTTT. This translates into CASSYRRLVPITNTGELFF.

This clonotype came up a few times. V and J are TRBV4-3 and TRBJ1-4; D not certain. This CDR3 has 15 residues. The V end lost 1 base, the J end lost 3 bases, and 9 bases lay between the germline ends. CDR1 is LGHNA and CDR2 is YSLEER in the germline V gene. In DNA, the CDR3 is TGCGCCAGCAGCCAAGGGGCCCTGGCTAATGAAAAACTGTTTTTT. This sequence encodes CASSQGALANEKLFF.

This clonotype was picked up a small number of times. The gene calls are TRBV5-6 and TRBJ2-7; D remains unclear. CDR1 is SGHDT, CDR2 YYEEEE, per germline. Trimming stripped 4 bases from V and 0 bases from J, with 11 bases between. The CDR3 has 14 residues. The CDR3 here is CASSPWTVSYEQYV. CDR3 DNA sequence: TGTGCCAGCAGCCCCTGGACCGTCTCCTACGAGCAGTACGTC.

The rearrangement links TRBV20-1 to TRBJ2-1; 7 nucleotides agree with TRBD1. Losses at the gene ends were 2 bases for V and 5 bases for J; bases not matched to a gene: 12. Germline V CDR1 and CDR2: DFQATT, SNEGSKA (reference sequence). The CDR3 length is 16 residues. The CDR3 region is CSARLMNRGRNNEQFF. CDR3 coding DNA: TGCAGTGCTAGACTAATGAACAGGGGCCGAAACAATGAGCAGTTCTTC.

This clonotype was seen a few times. The rearrangement links TRBV28 to TRBJ1-2, with D perhaps matching TRBD1 (6 bases). The germline CDR1 and CDR2 sequences are MDHEN and SYDVKM. The CDR3 sequence is 13 residues long. V was shortened by 11 bases and J by 0 bases, with 13 bases between the two germline ends. This CDR3 is CAGGGLANYGYTF. CDR3 sequence (DNA): TGTGCCGGGGGGGGCCTAGCTAACTATGGCTACACCTTC.

The chain couples TRBV10-3 to TRBJ1-2; tentative D call: TRBD1 (6 bases). Trimming stripped 5 bases from V and 4 bases from J, with 14 bases between. The CDR3 has 14 amino acids. Germline V gene lookup returns CDR1 ENHRY and CDR2 SYGVKD. The CDR3 spells CAISRDNVGYGYTF. In DNA form, the CDR3 reads TGTGCCATCAGTAGGGACAACGTGGGCTATGGCTACACCTTC.

The sample holds many counts of this clonotype. The chain recombines TRBV6-1 with TRBJ1-2; D is possibly TRBD1 (5 bases). The CDR3 covers 16 residues. Looked up from germline, CDR1 is MNHNS and CDR2 is SASEGT. Trimming pared 7 bases from V and 1 base from J, leaving 19 bases between. CDR3 DNA: TGTGCCAGCATTCCGGGACGCGGCCTCTTTAACTATGGCTACACCTTC. Its protein product is CASIPGRGLFNYGYTF.

This chain joins TRBV30 and TRBJ1-1; no clear D. CDR1 is GTSNPN and CDR2 is SVGIG in the germline V gene (reference sequence). V was clipped by 3 bases and J by 11 bases, with 19 bases between them. The CDR3 contains 13 residues. CDR3 in DNA: TGTGCCTGGAGCACCCAGATTCACTCCCCGGCTTTCTTT. Protein: CAWSTQIHSPAFF.